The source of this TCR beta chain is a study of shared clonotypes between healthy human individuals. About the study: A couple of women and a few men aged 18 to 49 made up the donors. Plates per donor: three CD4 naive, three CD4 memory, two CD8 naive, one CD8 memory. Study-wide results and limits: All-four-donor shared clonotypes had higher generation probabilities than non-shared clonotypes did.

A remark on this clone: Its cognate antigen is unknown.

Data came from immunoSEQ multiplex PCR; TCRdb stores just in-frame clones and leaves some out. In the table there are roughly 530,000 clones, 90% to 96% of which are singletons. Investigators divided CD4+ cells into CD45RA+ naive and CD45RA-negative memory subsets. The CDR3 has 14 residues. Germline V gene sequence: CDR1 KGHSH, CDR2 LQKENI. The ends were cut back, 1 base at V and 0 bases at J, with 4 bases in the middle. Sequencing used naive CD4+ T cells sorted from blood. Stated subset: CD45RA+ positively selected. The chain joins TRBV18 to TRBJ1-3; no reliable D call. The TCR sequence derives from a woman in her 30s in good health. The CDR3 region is CASSPQSSGNTIYF. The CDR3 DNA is TGTGCCAGCTCACCACAGTCCTCTGGAAACACCATATATTTT.